Presented here are 13 T cell receptor beta chains from one specimen sequenced in a study of beta chain features in type 1 diabetes (dated by TCRdb to between 2017 and 2018). The full study reports these points: Type 1 diabetes patients showed a moderate but significant shortening of TCRB CDR3 length in all four CD4+ subsets.

Antigens of these TCRs are unknown. The library was built by means of the immunoSEQ multiplex PCR assay. The entire amount of isolated RNA was reverse transcribed using the High Capacity cDNA Reverse Transcription Kit, so the sequenced TCRB transcripts were expressed ones. Drawn from immuneACCESS, this table holds only the in-frame rearrangements with V and J called that TCRdb kept. Clones are partly lost; checked studies trace under half to an unresolved V gene and leave the rest unexplained. The sample profile shows 150,000 to 200,000 clones; 63% of them were found once. About 0.089% of the sample is held by the ten biggest clonotypes. The sample taken for sequencing was naive CD4+ T cells from blood. The meaning of the sample's cell subset or site label: true naive CD4+ T cells. All receptors derive from a man aged 25 to 40 with type 1 diabetes.

The J gene is TRBJ1-5, the V gene TRBV5-4; 7 bases agree with TRBD1. The CDR3 has 15 residues. V dropped 4 bases and J dropped 4; count of bases not matched to a gene: 8. From germline, CDR1 is SGHNT and CDR2 YYREEE (reference sequence). CDR3 sequence (DNA): TGTGCCAGCAGCCTTACAGGGGAGGGAAATCAGCCCCAGCATTTT. This translates into CASSLTGEGNQPQHF.

The chain is built from TRBV19 and TRBJ2-1; D tentatively fits TRBD1 or TRBD2 (5 bases each). CDR1 and CDR2 from the germline V gene are LNHDA and SQIVND (reference sequence). Trimming cost V 4 bases and J 10 bases, with 14 bases left between them. The CDR3 runs to 13 residues. CDR3 sequence: CASSKTQEGEQFF. The CDR3 DNA follows: TGTGCCAGTAGTAAAACCCAAGAGGGGGAGCAGTTCTTC. Variable domain in full (rest from reference TRBV19 and TRBJ2-1): DGGITQSPKYLFRKEGQNVTLSCEQNLNHDAMYWYRQDPGQGLRLIYYSQIVNDFQKGDIAEGYSVSREKKESFPLTVTSAQKNPTAFYLCASSKTQEGEQFFGPGTRLTVL.

This clone occurred once. The chain is built from TRBV4-3 and TRBJ2-3, with 11 bases lining up with TRBD2. The germline V gene encodes CDR1 LGHNA and CDR2 YSLEER. With V trimmed by 4 bases and J by 5 bases, 5 bases remained unmatched. The CDR3 has 15 amino acids. This CDR3 is CASSLQLAGEDTQYF. DNA for the CDR3: TGCGCCAGCAGCCTCCAACTAGCGGGGGAAGATACGCAGTATTTT.

The chain carries TRBV23-1 and TRBJ2-2; the D gene is possibly TRBD1 (5 bases). TRBV23-1 is an ORF; its function is uncertain. CDR3 length: 15 residues. Trimming removed 0 bases at V and 1 base at J, with 6 bases between. This CDR3 is CASSQSQGNTGELFF. As DNA, the CDR3 is TGCGCCAGCAGTCAATCGCAGGGGAACACCGGGGAGCTGTTTTTT.

The V gene is TRBV5-6, the J gene TRBJ2-5; D unclear. The germline V gene has CDR1 SGHDT and CDR2 YYEEEE. This CDR3 has 11 residues. With 0 bases removed from V and 5 bases from J, the gap between germline ends came to 2 bases. For the CDR3, the DNA is TGTGCCAGCAGCTTGGTCGAGACCCAGTACTTC. It translates to CASSLVETQYF.

The chain employs TRBV6-6 and TRBJ2-7; D unclear. The length of the CDR3 is 14 residues. Germline CDR1 and CDR2: MNHNY and SVGAGI (reference sequence). V shed 2 bases and J shed 0 bases, with 8 bases lying between them. The CDR3 spells CASSYTRSSYEQYF. The CDR3 region has the DNA TGTGCCAGCAGTTACACCAGGAGCTCCTACGAGCAGTACTTC.

J is TRBJ2-3 and V is TRBV28, with TRBD2 matching 11 bases. The CDR3 totals 15 residues. CDR1 is MDHEN, CDR2 SYDVKM, per germline. V trimming: 6 bases; J trimming: 4 bases; junction bases outside the gene matches: 6. CDR3 nucleotides: TGTGCCAGCAGCCCGGGACTAGCGGAGGCAGATACGCAGTATTTT. Amino acid sequence: CASSPGLAEADTQYF.

The rearrangement joins TRBV9 to TRBJ1-2, with TRBD1 as a possible D gene (5 bases). The V end was cut by 0 bases, the J end by 7 bases, with 16 bases between. Germline V gene data show CDR1 as SGDLS and CDR2 as YYNGEE. The CDR3 extends over 15 amino acids. CDR3 sequence reads: CASSVGSGTWGGYTF. CDR3 in DNA: TGTGCCAGCAGCGTAGGGTCAGGGACCTGGGGTGGCTACACCTTC.

This chain links TRBV2 with TRBJ1-2, with D unclear. Per the germline V gene, CDR1 is SNHLY and CDR2 is FYNNEI. The V end lost 0 bases, the J end lost 4 bases, and 9 bases lay between the germline ends. The CDR3 length is 14 residues. This CDR3 reads CASSEAKFGYGYTF. CDR3 DNA: TGTGCCAGCAGTGAAGCTAAGTTTGGCTATGGCTACACCTTC.

This clone was picked up a small number of times. The CDR3 DNA reads TGTGCCAGCAGTTCGAGTCTATACGGCCTCTACGAGCAGTACTTC. Encoded protein: CASSSSLYGLYEQYF. The chain carries TRBV28 and TRBJ2-7; no firm D call. CDR3 size: 15 residues. V was shortened by 4 bases and J by 3 bases, with 16 bases between the two germline ends. The germline CDR1 and CDR2 sequences are MDHEN and SYDVKM.

This clone was seen only a few times. This chain joins TRBV7-2 and TRBJ2-3, with TRBD2 identical over 9 bases. Germline CDR1 and CDR2: SGHTA and FQGNSA. The CDR3 extends over 16 amino acids. The V segment lost 5 bases and the J segment 3 bases; nucleotides outside the gene matches: 9. The CDR3 DNA sequence: TGTGCCAGCAGCACGCCAACGGGACTAGCAACAGATACGCAGTATTTT. Amino acid sequence: CASSTPTGLATDTQYF. Supplemented by reference TRBV7-2 and TRBJ2-3, the full variable domain reads GAGVSQSPSNKVTEKGKDVELRCDPISGHTALYWYRQSLGQGLEFLIYFQGNSAPDKSGLPSDRFSAERTGGSVSTLTIQRTQQEDSAVYLCASSTPTGLATDTQYFGPGTRLTVL.

This clone appeared once. V usage is TRBV7-2 and J usage is TRBJ2-7; maybe TRBD1 (6 bases). The V end was cut by 9 bases, the J end by 4 bases, with 16 bases between. Germline V gene sequence: CDR1 SGHTA, CDR2 FQGNSA. This CDR3 spans 13 amino acids. The CDR3 nucleotides read TGTGCCAGTCAGGGGTGGAGGACGTACGAGCAGTACTTC. Its protein product is CASQGWRTYEQYF.

The table lists this clone with a count of one. The rearrangement uses TRBV9 and TRBJ1-2; TRBD1 matches at 7 bases. The germline gives CDR1 SGDLS, CDR2 YYNGEE. The V and J ends lost 2 bases and 0 bases, in that order; junction bases with no gene match: 4. This CDR3 contains 15 residues. In nucleotides, the CDR3 is TGTGCCAGCAGCGTGGAAGGACAGGCTAACTATGGCTACACCTTC. It specifies CASSVEGQANYGYTF.